The 28 T cell receptor beta chains below were found in one sample sequenced in a study of cytomegalovirus exposure and HLA in healthy donors. TCRdb's table, derived via immunoSEQ multiplex PCR, lists solely in-frame clones and lacks some. Of 95,000 to 150,000 clones detected, approximately 94% appear once; the ten largest clones hold over 1%. Sequenced: PBMCs. The receptors shown here come from a young woman in good health and CMV-seronegative.

The chain employs TRBV5-6 and TRBJ1-1, with 7 bases lining up with TRBD1. This CDR3 comprises 12 residues. Trimming cost V 4 bases and J 6 bases; bases outside gene matches: 3. Per germline, CDR1 SGHDT and CDR2 YYEEEE. CDR3 loop: CASSPGTAEAFF. The CDR3 region has the DNA TGTGCCAGCAGCCCCGGGACAGCTGAAGCTTTCTTT.

The chain joins TRBV7-9 to TRBJ2-5, with TRBD1 matching over 7 bases. CDR3 length equals 16 residues. V lost 4 bases and J lost 3; bases outside the gene matches: 11. Germline assignment: CDR1 SEHNR and CDR2 FQNEAQ (reference sequence). The CDR3 is CASSSLLGTDKETQYF. The CDR3 DNA sequence: TGTGCCAGCAGCTCACTTCTCGGGACAGATAAAGAGACCCAGTACTTC.

V is TRBV2 and J is TRBJ1-1, with TRBD1 matching over 7 bases. The ends lost 6 bases at V and 6 bases at J; junction bases unmatched: 4. The CDR3 sequence is 12 residues long. Germline V gene sequence: CDR1 SNHLY, CDR2 FYNNEI. The CDR3 protein is CASRTGKAEAFF. CDR3 nucleotides: TGTGCCAGCAGGACAGGGAAAGCTGAAGCTTTCTTT.

The gene calls are TRBV21-1 and TRBJ1-4; TRBD1, the D gene given by the table, was not confirmed from the DNA. TRBV21-1 is noted as a pseudogene. This CDR3 spans 15 amino acids. CDR3 sequence (DNA): TGTGCCAGCAGCAAAGGGGCTGCAACTAATGAAAAACTGTTTTTT. This translates into CASSKGAATNEKLFF.

The gene calls are TRBV9 and TRBJ1-2, with D tentatively TRBD1 (5 bases). V lost 0 bases and J lost 8, with 8 bases in between. The CDR3 is made up of 12 amino acids. Germline-derived CDR1 and CDR2 are SGDLS and YYNGEE. CDR3 residues: CASSVEGYGYTF. The DNA for the CDR3 is TGTGCCAGCAGCGTAGAGGGGTACGGCTACACCTTC.

CDR3: CASSPGDRPASNYGYTF. The CDR3 region has the DNA TGCGCCAGCAGCCCGGGGGACAGGCCGGCATCAAACTATGGCTACACCTTC. V gene TRBV5-1 combines with J gene TRBJ1-2; 8 positions match TRBD1. After removal of 4 bases from V and 2 bases from J, the junction contained 13 bases not matched to a gene. The CDR3 has 17 residues. Germline lookup yields CDR1 SGHRS and CDR2 YFSETQ.

V and J are TRBV5-1 and TRBJ2-3, with 9 bases lining up with TRBD2. Germline V CDR1 and CDR2: SGHRS, YFSETQ. CDR3 length: 14 residues. V lost 7 bases and J lost 5; bases outside the gene matches: 8. CDR3 bases: TGCGCCAGCTCCGGCGGGGGGGCGGGAGATACGCAGTATTTT. Translated: CASSGGGAGDTQYF.

J is TRBJ2-2 and V is TRBV29-1; maybe TRBD2 (7 bases). The V gene lost 6 bases and the J gene lost 5 bases, with 19 bases spanning the gap. Germline loops: CDR1 SQVTM, CDR2 ANQGSEA. The CDR3 loop spans 15 amino acids. The CDR3 reads CSVDGGAEGTGELFF. As DNA, the CDR3 is TGCAGCGTCGATGGGGGGGCCGAGGGGACCGGGGAGCTGTTTTTT.

The chain combines TRBV6-5 with TRBJ1-2; tentatively, D is TRBD1 (6 bases). CDR1 MNHEY and CDR2 SVGAGI come from the germline V gene. CDR3 length equals 11 residues. Trimming removed 6 bases at V and 7 bases at J, with 9 bases between. DNA of the CDR3: TGTGCCAGCAGCTGGACAGCTGGCTACACCTTC. It specifies CASSWTAGYTF.

This chain links TRBV7-2 with TRBJ2-5; tentatively, D is TRBD1 (5 bases). V shed 1 base and J shed 5 bases, with 11 bases lying between them. The CDR3 length is 14 residues. The germline V gene encodes CDR1 SGHTA and CDR2 FQGNSA. The CDR3 loop is CASSLGGIGETQYF. The CDR3, as DNA: TGTGCCAGCAGCTTAGGGGGCATCGGCGAGACCCAGTACTTC.

CDR3 nucleotide sequence: TGTGCCAGCAGCGTCTTCGGGTCCAACACCGGGGAGCTGTTTTTT. Protein sequence: CASSVFGSNTGELFF. The J gene is TRBJ2-2, the V gene TRBV9; D is undetermined. Looked up from germline, CDR1 is SGDLS and CDR2 is YYNGEE. Trimming left V 2 bases short and J 2 bases short, with 10 bases between. This CDR3 contains 15 residues. The variable domain in full, with the rest retrieved from reference TRBV9 and TRBJ2-2, is DSGVTQTPKHLITATGQRVTLRCSPRSGDLSVYWYQQSLDQGLQFLIQYYNGEERAKGNILERFSAQQFPDLHSELNLSSLELGDSALYFCASSVFGSNTGELFFGEGSRLTVL.

This chain joins TRBV29-1 and TRBJ2-3; unclear D gene. The CDR3 contains 14 residues. V was pared by 4 bases and J by 3 bases, with 14 bases between. CDR1 and CDR2 (germline): SQVTM, ANQGSEA. The CDR3 DNA sequence: TGCAGCGTTGTTCGGCTAGTTGATACAGATACGCAGTATTTT. Translation: CSVVRLVDTDTQYF.

The genes are TRBV7-6 and TRBJ2-7; D is ambiguous. The CDR3 runs 16 residues. Trimming left V 3 bases short and J 2 bases short, with 17 bases between. Per the germline V gene, CDR1 is SGHVS and CDR2 is FNYEAQ. CDR3 bases: TGTGCCAGCAGCTTTTCAGGAAACCCACCTCCCTACGAGCAGTACTTC. This encodes CASSFSGNPPPYEQYF.

V is TRBV4-1 and J is TRBJ1-6, with no clear D. The CDR3 loop spans 16 amino acids. V lost 5 bases to trimming and J lost 14 bases, with 25 bases between them. Germline V lookup: CDR1 MGHRA, CDR2 YSYEKL. The CDR3 sequence: CASSRSRPAPGSALHF. The CDR3 region has the DNA TGCGCCAGCAGCAGAAGTAGGCCGGCCCCAGGCTCGGCCCTCCACTTT.

The V and J genes are TRBV19 and TRBJ1-2, with 8 bases fitting TRBD1. Germline CDR1 reads LNHDA; CDR2 reads SQIVND (reference sequence). V trimming: 9 bases; J trimming: 1 base; junction bases outside the gene matches: 7. The CDR3 is 14 amino acids. The CDR3 protein is CASTTGGNNYGYTF. The CDR3, as DNA: TGTGCCAGCACAACAGGGGGAAATAACTATGGCTACACCTTC.

This clone was detected only once. The same CDR3 can be traced to other DNA sequences in this sample. The rearrangement joins TRBV27 to TRBJ1-2, with a tentative D call TRBD1 (6 bases). V was trimmed by 5 bases and J by 3 bases, leaving 19 bases between them. Looked up from germline, CDR1 is MNHEY and CDR2 is SMNVEV (reference sequence). This CDR3 contains 16 residues. DNA for the CDR3: TGTGCCAGCAGTCCCCACCCGGGACAAGGCCACTATGGCTACACCTTC. Its protein is CASSPHPGQGHYGYTF.

The rearrangement joins TRBV21-1 to TRBJ1-5; the listed D gene, TRBD1, was not tested against the DNA. TRBV21-1 is a known pseudogene. The CDR3 has 19 amino acids. CDR3 nucleotide sequence: TGTGCCAGCAGCAAGGGTAAGGACAGGGTGGAATATAGCAATCAGCCCCAGCATTTT. It specifies CASSKGKDRVEYSNQPQHF.

The rearrangement links TRBV5-1 to TRBJ2-2; 8 nucleotides agree with TRBD1. Germline V gives CDR1 SGHRS, CDR2 YFSETQ. Germline trimming cut 9 bases from V and 4 bases from J; bases unmatched to any gene: 14. The CDR3 extends over 16 amino acids. CDR3 sequence (DNA): TGCGCCACCACGACAGGGGATTCGAAGACCACCGGGGAGCTGTTTTTT. Amino acid sequence: CATTTGDSKTTGELFF.

This chain uses TRBV27 with TRBJ1-2, with 7 bases that match TRBD1. From germline, CDR1 is MNHEY and CDR2 SMNVEV (reference sequence). The CDR3 runs to 12 residues. With V trimmed by 6 bases and J by 8 bases, 6 bases remained unmatched. The CDR3 region has the DNA TGTGCCAGCAGACGACAGGGTGAGGGCTACACCTTC. Its protein is CASRRQGEGYTF.

The chain combines TRBV9 with TRBJ1-2; no reliable D call. This CDR3 has 18 amino acids. Per the germline V gene, CDR1 is SGDLS and CDR2 is YYNGEE. The ends were cut back, 2 bases at V and 2 bases at J, with 22 bases in the middle. CDR3 coding DNA: TGTGCCAGCAGCGTCCAAGTAGAGCTTTCTAACCTCAACTATGGCTACACCTTC. Protein: CASSVQVELSNLNYGYTF.

This clone has more than one count but fewer than ten. V and J are TRBV5-1 and TRBJ2-3; no firm D call. This CDR3 comprises 15 residues. CDR1 and CDR2 (germline): SGHRS, YFSETQ. Trimming shortened V by 4 bases and J by 1 base, and 13 bases separated the two germline ends. As DNA, the CDR3 is TGCGCCAGCAGCCCGACAAAGATCGGCACAGATACGCAGTATTTT. Its protein product is CASSPTKIGTDTQYF.

The chain joins TRBV6-1 to TRBJ2-2; D might be TRBD2 (6 bases). The ends were cut back, 4 bases at V and 2 bases at J, with 8 bases in the middle. The CDR3 runs to 14 residues. Germline V lookup: CDR1 MNHNS, CDR2 SASEGT. The CDR3 is CASSVGTNTGELFF. The CDR3 DNA is TGTGCCAGCAGTGTGGGGACTAACACCGGGGAGCTGTTTTTT.

This clone was counted once. This chain joins TRBV5-1 and TRBJ2-2; TRBD1 matches 7 bases. The CDR3 contains 15 residues. Germline loops: CDR1 SGHRS, CDR2 YFSETQ. Trimming took 6 bases from V and 4 from J; bases not matched to a gene: 9. The DNA of the CDR3 is TGCGCCAGCATCGGGACAGCAGGGTCCACCGGGGAGCTGTTTTTT. It translates to CASIGTAGSTGELFF.

The chain joins TRBV5-8 to TRBJ2-7; TRBD2 matches 7 bases. The length of the CDR3 is 15 residues. V trimming: 4 bases; J trimming: 4 bases; junction bases outside the gene matches: 11. CDR1 and CDR2 (germline): SGHTS, YDEGEE. CDR3 protein: CASSLTSSAQYEQYF. The CDR3 region has the DNA TGTGCCAGCAGCCTGACTAGCAGCGCCCAGTACGAGCAGTACTTC.

The chain has TRBV28 and TRBJ2-7, with 8 bases that match TRBD2. The V gene's germline CDR1 is MDHEN and CDR2 SYDVKM. V lost 6 bases and J lost 4; bases outside the gene matches: 11. The CDR3 is 15 residues long. This chain's CDR3 is CASSPGSSGRYEQYF. For the CDR3, the DNA is TGTGCCAGCAGCCCCGGGTCTAGCGGGCGATACGAGCAGTACTTC.

Turning to this clone: The sample carries other DNA sequences with the same CDR3. The rearrangement joins TRBV30 to TRBJ1-3; no firm D call. The CDR3 is 13 amino acids. CDR1 is GTSNPN and CDR2 is SVGIG in the germline V gene (reference sequence). The V and J ends lost 0 bases and 4 bases respectively, with 7 bases between them. This chain's CDR3 is CAWSVQTGNTIYF. The CDR3 DNA is TGTGCCTGGAGTGTACAAACGGGAAACACCATATATTTT.

V usage is TRBV6-6 and J usage is TRBJ2-7; the match to TRBD2 covers 10 bases. Losses at the gene ends were 4 bases for V and 1 base for J; bases not matched to a gene: 7. This CDR3 spans 16 amino acids. CDR1 and CDR2 from the germline V gene are MNHNY and SVGAGI (reference sequence). The CDR3 spells CASSSGTSDSSYEQYF. The CDR3 coding sequence is TGTGCCAGCAGTTCCGGGACTAGCGATTCTTCCTACGAGCAGTACTTC.

The J gene is TRBJ1-2, the V gene TRBV18; TRBD1 aligns across 8 bases. This CDR3 spans 16 amino acids. V trimming: 2 bases; J trimming: 6 bases; junction bases outside the gene matches: 11. From germline, CDR1 is KGHSH and CDR2 LQKENI. The CDR3 loop reads CASSPTTGAWEHGYTF. DNA of the CDR3: TGTGCCAGCTCACCAACGACAGGGGCTTGGGAGCATGGCTACACCTTC.